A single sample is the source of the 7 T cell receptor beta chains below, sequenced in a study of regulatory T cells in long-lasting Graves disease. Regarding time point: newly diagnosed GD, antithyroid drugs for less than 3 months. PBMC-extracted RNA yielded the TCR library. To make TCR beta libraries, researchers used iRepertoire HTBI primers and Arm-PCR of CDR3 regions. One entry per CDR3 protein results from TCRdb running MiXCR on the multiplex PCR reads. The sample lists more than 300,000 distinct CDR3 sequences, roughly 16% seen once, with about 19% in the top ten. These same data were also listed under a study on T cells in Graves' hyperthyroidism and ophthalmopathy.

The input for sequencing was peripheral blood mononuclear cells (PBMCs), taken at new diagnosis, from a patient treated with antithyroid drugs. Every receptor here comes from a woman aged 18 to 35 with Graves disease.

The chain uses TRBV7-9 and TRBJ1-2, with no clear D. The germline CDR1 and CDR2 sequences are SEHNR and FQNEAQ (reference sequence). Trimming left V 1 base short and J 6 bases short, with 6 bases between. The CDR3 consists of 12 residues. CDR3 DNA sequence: TGTGCCAGCAGCTTAGGGGAGGATGGCTACACCTTC. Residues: CASSLGEDGYTF.

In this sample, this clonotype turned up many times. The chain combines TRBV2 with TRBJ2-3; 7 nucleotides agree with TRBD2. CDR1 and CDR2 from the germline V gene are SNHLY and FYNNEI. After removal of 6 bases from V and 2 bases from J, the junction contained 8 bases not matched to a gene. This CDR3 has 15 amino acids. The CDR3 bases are TGTGCCAGCAGGCCCTTGGGGAGGGACACAGATACGCAGTATTTT. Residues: CASRPLGRDTDTQYF.

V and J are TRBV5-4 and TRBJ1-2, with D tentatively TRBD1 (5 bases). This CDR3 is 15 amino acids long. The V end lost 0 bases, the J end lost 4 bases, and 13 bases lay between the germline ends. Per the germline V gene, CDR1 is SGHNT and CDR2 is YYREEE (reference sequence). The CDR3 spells CASSLVGREAYGYTF. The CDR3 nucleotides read TGTGCCAGCAGCTTGGTAGGCAGGGAGGCCTATGGCTACACCTTC. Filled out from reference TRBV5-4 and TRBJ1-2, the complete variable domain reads ETGVTQSPTHLIKTRGQQVTLRCSSQSGHNTVSWYQQALGQGPQFIFQYYREEENGRGNFPPRFSGLQFPNYSSELNVNALELDDSALYLCASSLVGREAYGYTFGSGTRLTVV.

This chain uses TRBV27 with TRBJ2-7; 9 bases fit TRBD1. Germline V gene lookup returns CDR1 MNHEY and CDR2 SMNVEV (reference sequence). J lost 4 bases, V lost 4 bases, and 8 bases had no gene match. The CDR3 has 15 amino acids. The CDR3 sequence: CASSSTGTGRYEQYF. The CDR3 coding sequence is TGTGCCAGCAGTTCGACCGGGACAGGGAGGTACGAGCAGTACTTC.

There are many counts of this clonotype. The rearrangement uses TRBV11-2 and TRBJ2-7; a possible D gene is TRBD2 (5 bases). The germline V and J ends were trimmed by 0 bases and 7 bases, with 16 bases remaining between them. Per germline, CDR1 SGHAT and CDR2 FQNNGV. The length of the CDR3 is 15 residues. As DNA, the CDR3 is TGTGCCAGCAGCTTAGATAGTGGAGGCACCTTGGAGCAGTACTTC. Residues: CASSLDSGGTLEQYF. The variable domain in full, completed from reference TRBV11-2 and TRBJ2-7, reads EAGVAQSPRYKIIEKRQSVAFWCNPISGHATLYWYQQILGQGPKLLIQFQNNGVVDDSQLPKDRFSAERLKGVDSTLKIQPAKLEDSAVYLCASSLDSGGTLEQYFGPGTRLTVT.

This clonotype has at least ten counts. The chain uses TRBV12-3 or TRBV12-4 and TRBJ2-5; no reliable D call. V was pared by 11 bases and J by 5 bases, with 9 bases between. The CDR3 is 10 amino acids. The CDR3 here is CASALETQYF. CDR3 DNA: TGTGCCTCGGCACTGGAGACCCAGTACTTC.

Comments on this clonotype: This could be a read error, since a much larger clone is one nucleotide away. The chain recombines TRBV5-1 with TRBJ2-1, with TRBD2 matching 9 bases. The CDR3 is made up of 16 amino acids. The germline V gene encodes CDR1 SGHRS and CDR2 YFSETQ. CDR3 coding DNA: TGTGCCAGCTCCCCCGGGACTAGCAGGAGTCGACATGAGCAGTTCTTC. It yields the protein CASSPGTSRSRHEQFF.